The next 21 T cell receptor beta chains were all read from a single sample in a study of T-cell reconstitution after alpha-beta-depleted transplantation in children. Unique molecular identifiers were used to barcode this TCRbeta library. TCRdb recomputed calls from the PCR reads with MiXCR, one row per CDR3 protein. The table lists over 150,000 distinct CDR3 sequences, over 8.5% of them singletons. The source material was PBMCs, sampled before TCRalphabeta/CD19-depleted stem cell transplant. These receptors were taken from a boy aged 2 to 10 with acute myeloid leukemia, due to receive a stem cell transplant.

This clonotype showed up many times. V usage is TRBV7-9 and J usage is TRBJ2-1; possibly TRBD1 for D (6 bases). V was trimmed by 5 bases and J by 14 bases, leaving 13 bases between them. This CDR3 is 11 amino acids long. Germline CDR1 is SEHNR and CDR2 is FQNEAQ (reference sequence). The CDR3 here is CASSEGDPKFF. Written as DNA, the CDR3 is TGTGCCAGCAGCGAGGGGGATCCTAAGTTCTTC.

V usage is TRBV11-2 and J usage is TRBJ2-7; no clear D gene. This CDR3 spans 13 amino acids. V lost 0 bases and J 2 bases, leaving 5 bases between the germline ends. Germline assignment: CDR1 SGHAT and CDR2 FQNNGV. The CDR3 DNA reads TGTGCCAGCAGCTTAGAGGCCACCTACGAGCAGTACTTC. This gives the protein CASSLEATYEQYF.

This clonotype was picked up many times. The CDR3 spells CASSLAGGHQPQHF. The CDR3 coding sequence is TGTGCCAGCAGCTTAGCAGGAGGCCATCAGCCCCAGCATTTT. This rearrangement joins TRBV7-9 to TRBJ1-5; D is uncertain. Trimming pared 0 bases from V and 5 bases from J, leaving 8 bases between. The CDR3 runs 14 residues. Germline assignment: CDR1 SEHNR and CDR2 FQNEAQ (reference sequence).

This clonotype has more than one count but fewer than ten. The V call is TRBV7-3, the J call TRBJ2-6; D not resolved. The CDR3 sequence is 17 residues long. Trimming removed 1 base from V and 0 bases from J, with 10 bases in between. Germline values: CDR1 SGHTA, CDR2 FQGTGA. CDR3 DNA sequence: TGTGCCAGCAGCTTAATTGGACCGCCCTCTGGGGCCAACGTCCTGACTTTC. Translating it yields CASSLIGPPSGANVLTF.

The table lists this clonotype with many counts. The CDR3 DNA reads TGTGCCAGCAGTTCGCGATTCGGTGGTGAAAAACTGTTTTTT. This gives the protein CASSSRFGGEKLFF. The V gene is TRBV6-5, the J gene TRBJ1-4; no reliable D call. There are 14 residues in the CDR3. Germline CDR1 reads MNHEY; CDR2 reads SVGAGI. V lost 4 bases to trimming and J lost 7 bases, with 13 bases between them.

The sample holds many counts of this clonotype. The chain carries TRBV28 and TRBJ2-5; D could derive from TRBD1 or TRBD2 (5 bases each). This CDR3 has 16 residues. Germline V gene sequence: CDR1 MDHEN, CDR2 SYDVKM. V was trimmed by 3 bases and J by 5 bases, leaving 19 bases between them. Here the CDR3 DNA reads TGTGCCAGCAGTTTCTCCCGTGGGGGAGCTAGGGAGACCCAGTACTTC. It yields the protein CASSFSRGGARETQYF. Looking up the rest from reference TRBV28 and TRBJ2-5 gives the full variable domain: DVKVTQSSRYLVKRTGEKVFLECVQDMDHENMFWYRQDPGLGLRLIYFSYDVKMKEKGDIPEGYSVSREKKERFSLILESASTNQTSMYLCASSFSRGGARETQYFGPGTRLLVL.

This chain joins TRBV27 and TRBJ1-2, with a possible D match to TRBD1 (6 bases). Germline V gene lookup returns CDR1 MNHEY and CDR2 SMNVEV (reference sequence). The CDR3 has 13 amino acids. Trimming stripped 8 bases from V and 9 bases from J, with 19 bases between. This chain's CDR3 is CASGSGGGDSYTF. In DNA, the CDR3 is TGTGCCAGCGGCTCGGGGGGGGGCGACAGCTACACCTTC.

V is TRBV11-1 and J is TRBJ2-7, with D hard to call. The V and J ends lost 5 bases and 3 bases respectively, with 14 bases between them. Germline V lookup: CDR1 SGHAT, CDR2 FQDESV (reference sequence). The CDR3 contains 14 residues. The CDR3 coding sequence is TGTGCCAGCAGCCGGAAGGGTTCGTTCTACGAGCAGTACTTC. Protein: CASSRKGSFYEQYF. Combining the CDR3 with reference TRBV11-1 and TRBJ2-7 gives the whole variable domain EAEVAQSPRYKITEKSQAVAFWCDPISGHATLYWYRQILGQGPELLVQFQDESVVDDSQLPKDRFSAERLKGVDSTLKIQPAELGDSAMYLCASSRKGSFYEQYFGPGTRLTVT.

This clonotype was detected ten times or more. V is TRBV20-1 and J is TRBJ1-2; 7 bases match TRBD1. Germline V gene data show CDR1 as DFQATT and CDR2 as SNEGSKA (reference sequence). The CDR3 runs 13 residues. The CDR3 sequence is CSVVGQANYGYTF. Written as DNA, the CDR3 is TGCAGCGTGGTCGGACAGGCTAACTATGGCTACACCTTC.

This clonotype was observed at least ten times. The CDR3 DNA follows: TGCGCCAGCAGCTTGGGGGCTAGCGGGAGCGGAGATACGCAGTATTTT. Translation gives CASSLGASGSGDTQYF. V gene TRBV5-1 combines with J gene TRBJ2-3, with TRBD2 matching 10 bases. The CDR3 sequence is 16 residues long. Germline V gene data show CDR1 as SGHRS and CDR2 as YFSETQ. The junction had 6 bases not matched to a gene; V was cut back by 0 bases and J by 5 bases.

The sample holds many counts of this clonotype. The chain joins TRBV7-9 to TRBJ2-1; either TRBD1 or TRBD2 may fit D (6 bases each). The CDR3 contains 17 residues. Germline V gene lookup returns CDR1 SEHNR and CDR2 FQNEAQ (reference sequence). V was clipped by 5 bases and J by 0 bases, with 17 bases between them. The CDR3 loop reads CASSPRSGASSYNEQFF. The DNA of the CDR3 is TGTGCCAGCAGCCCCCGCTCGGGGGCTAGCTCCTACAATGAGCAGTTCTTC.

This clonotype was counted many times. The gene calls are TRBV10-3 and TRBJ1-6; D ambiguous. Deletions cut 7 bases from V and 10 bases from J, with 2 bases between. This CDR3 is built from 9 residues. Germline CDR1 and CDR2: ENHRY and SYGVKD. CDR3 nucleotide sequence: TGTGCCATCATGTCACCCCTCCACTTT. Residues: CAIMSPLHF.

This clonotype was seen many times. V gene TRBV3-1 combines with J gene TRBJ2-5; D is uncertain. The germline gives CDR1 LGHDT, CDR2 YNNKEL (reference sequence). The CDR3 sequence is 15 residues long. V was shortened by 0 bases and J by 4 bases, with 12 bases between the two germline ends. The CDR3 sequence is CASSQDRVVGETQYF. Written as DNA, the CDR3 is TGTGCCAGCAGCCAAGATCGCGTAGTAGGAGAGACCCAGTACTTC.

The V gene is TRBV5-4, the J gene TRBJ2-5, with 11 bases fitting TRBD1. CDR1 is SGHNT, CDR2 YYREEE, per germline (reference sequence). J was trimmed by 5 bases and V by 3 bases; bases with no gene match: 12. This CDR3 is built from 17 residues. The CDR3 nucleotides are TGTGCCAGCAGCTCCGGGGCGGGACAGGGGGTTGAGGAGACCCAGTACTTC. Its translation: CASSSGAGQGVEETQYF.

This clonotype has a count of ten or more. V gene TRBV19 combines with J gene TRBJ2-1; TRBD1 might be the D (6 bases). Trimming cost V 7 bases and J 6 bases, with 19 bases left between them. CDR3 size: 15 residues. Germline CDR1 reads LNHDA; CDR2 reads SQIVND (reference sequence). The CDR3 DNA sequence: TGTGCCAGTAATTGGGGCCAGGGGAGTTCCAATGAGCAGTTCTTC. This codes for CASNWGQGSSNEQFF.

At least ten counts were recorded for this clonotype. The rearrangement joins TRBV20-1 to TRBJ2-1, with TRBD2 matching over 11 bases. Germline V lookup: CDR1 DFQATT, CDR2 SNEGSKA (reference sequence). V lost 0 bases and J lost 3; bases outside the gene matches: 10. The CDR3 totals 18 residues. The CDR3 nucleotides read TGCAGTGCTAGAGATCCGCTCGGGACTAGCGGATACTACAATGAGCAGTTCTTC. Protein sequence: CSARDPLGTSGYYNEQFF.

A word on this clonotype: This may stem from a read error, because a much larger clone lies one nucleotide away. J is TRBJ1-2 and V is TRBV27; TRBD1 might be the D (5 bases). Germline V gene lookup returns CDR1 MNHEY and CDR2 SMNVEV (reference sequence). The CDR3 contains 13 residues. The CDR3 bases are TGTGCCTGCAGTAATTCGGGGGTAAATGGCTACACCTTC. Translated, it gives CACSNSGVNGYTF.

This clonotype was found many times. At one end, the junction sequence differs from germline, possibly due to a read error. The chain is built from TRBV27 and TRBJ2-2; D may be TRBD2 (6 bases). CDR3 length: 15 amino acids. Germline V CDR1 and CDR2: MNHEY, SMNVEV (reference sequence). The CDR3 loop is CASSLVLAKTGEVFF. Written as DNA, the CDR3 is TGTGCCAGCAGTTTAGTCCTAGCTAAGACCGGGGAGGTGTTTTTT.

This sequence joins TRBV20-1 and TRBJ1-2, with unresolved D. The CDR3 is 17 amino acids. CDR1 and CDR2 from the germline V gene are DFQATT and SNEGSKA (reference sequence). V dropped 1 base and J dropped 0 bases, with 18 bases sitting between them. The DNA for the CDR3 is TGCAGTGCTAGAGTACCGGGAGGGAAGGGCACTAACTATGGCTACACCTTC. This translates into CSARVPGGKGTNYGYTF.

This clonotype was detected ten times or more. This sequence joins TRBV4-1 and TRBJ1-3; tentatively, D is TRBD1 (5 bases). V was pared by 3 bases and J by 1 base, with 10 bases between. This CDR3 region has 15 residues. CDR1 and CDR2 (germline): MGHRA, YSYEKL. CDR3 nucleotides: TGCGCCAGCAGCCAGGATTGGGGGTCTGGAAACACCATATATTTT. It is translated as CASSQDWGSGNTIYF.

There are a few counts of this clonotype. CDR3 sequence: CASSEGLQGPYEQYV. CDR3 nucleotides: TGTGCCAGCAGTGAAGGGCTACAGGGTCCCTACGAGCAGTACGTC. The V and J genes are TRBV6-1 and TRBJ2-7; TRBD1 is a possible D gene (6 bases). This CDR3 contains 15 residues. The germline V gene has CDR1 MNHNS and CDR2 SASEGT. Trimming removed 1 base at V and 2 bases at J, with 12 bases between.